The clone carrying this T cell receptor (beta chain) was observed a handful of times. Its antigen is currently unknown. This sample stems from a study of CD8 T cells in ankylosing spondylitis. General study findings and limits: There was a TCR beta motif, made of eight highly homologous variants, that appeared characteristic of ankylosing spondylitis blood. Reactive arthritis synovial fluid and blood previously showed some of these motif variants.

Libraries of TCR beta came from quantitative 5'-RACE with molecular barcodes. One entry per CDR3 protein results from TCRdb running MiXCR on the 5' RACE reads. Of around 890,000 distinct CDR3 sequences listed, 10% to 15% are singletons. Germline V gene sequence: CDR1 SGHRS, CDR2 YFSETQ. V gave up 2 bases and J gave up 4 bases; unmatched junction bases: 1. The CDR3 runs 14 residues. This TCR derives from a male donor with ankylosing spondylitis. The rearrangement uses TRBV5-1 and TRBJ2-1; 9 nucleotides match TRBD1. The sequencing sample was made of blood, either unsorted or a sorted T cell fraction (not recorded which). The CDR3 sequence: CASSFGQGYNEQFF. DNA for the CDR3: TGCGCCAGCAGCTTCGGACAGGGGTACAATGAGCAGTTCTTC.